This T cell receptor beta chain was recovered during a study of cytomegalovirus exposure and HLA in healthy donors. The V gene lost 0 bases and the J gene lost 0 bases, with 16 bases spanning the gap. The V gene's germline CDR1 is SGHTS and CDR2 YDEGEE. This CDR3 has 17 amino acids. PCR used 60 Vbeta primers and 13 Jbeta primers. Method: immunoSEQ multiplex PCR; TCRdb's copy keeps in-frame clones and lacks some. In all, the sample yields 200,000 to 250,000 clones. V and J are TRBV5-8 and TRBJ2-7, with D uncertain. This TCR was recovered from a woman in her thirties in good health and CMV-seropositive. Material: PBMCs. As DNA, the CDR3 is TGTGCCAGCAGCTTGGCCAGGTTCCAGTTAGGCTCCTACGAGCAGTACTTC. Translating it yields CASSLARFQLGSYEQYF. Complete variable domain (other parts from reference TRBV5-8 and TRBJ2-7): EAGVTQSPTHLIKTRGQQATLRCSPISGHTSVYWYQQALGLGLQFLLWYDEGEERNRGNFPPRFSGRQFPNYSSELNVNALELEDSALYLCASSLARFQLGSYEQYFGPGTRLTVT.